These 32 T cell receptor beta chains share one sample of origin, sequenced in a study of blood T cell repertoires in COVID-19. Using immunoSEQ multiplex PCR, the repertoire was profiled, and TCRdb retains in-frame clones only, with some absent. This sample has over 70,000 clones, with around 91% found just once. Source material: peripheral blood. The receptors derive from a man younger than 30 with COVID-19, enrolled during active disease.

This chain links TRBV27 with TRBJ1-5; D might be TRBD1 (5 bases). V gave up 3 bases and J gave up 4 bases, with 13 bases separating them. The V gene's germline CDR1 is MNHEY and CDR2 SMNVEV (reference sequence). The CDR3 is 15 amino acids. The CDR3 sequence: CASSFGGGGNQPQHF. In DNA, the CDR3 is TGTGCCAGCAGTTTCGGCGGGGGTGGTAATCAGCCCCAGCATTTT.

This clone was detected a few times. This chain uses TRBV5-1 with TRBJ2-1; weak D call: TRBD1 (5 bases). The V end was cut by 2 bases, the J end by 8 bases, with 11 bases between. The CDR3 covers 13 residues. Germline V CDR1 and CDR2: SGHRS, YFSETQ. The CDR3 loop reads CASSFGAQDEQFF. CDR3 in DNA: TGCGCCAGCAGCTTTGGGGCTCAGGATGAGCAGTTCTTC.

The chain links TRBV5-8 to TRBJ2-3; 10 nucleotides agree with TRBD1. Germline V lookup: CDR1 SGHTS, CDR2 YDEGEE. CDR3 length equals 15 residues. Trimming took 0 bases from V and 5 from J; bases not matched to a gene: 3. Here the CDR3 DNA reads TGTGCCAGCAGCTTGGGGGACAGGGGAGGAGATACGCAGTATTTT. Translated, it gives CASSLGDRGGDTQYF.

The chain links TRBV6-5 to TRBJ2-1; 8 bases align to TRBD2. There are 14 residues in the CDR3. Germline assignment: CDR1 MNHEY and CDR2 SVGAGI. The trim removed 6 bases at V and 5 bases at J, leaving 6 bases unmatched. Here the CDR3 reads CASRRGRPNNEQFF. The CDR3 bases are TGTGCCAGCAGACGCGGGAGGCCCAACAATGAGCAGTTCTTC.

This chain connects TRBV7-9 to TRBJ2-7; 7 bases match TRBD1. The CDR3 extends over 15 amino acids. In germline, CDR1 is SEHNR, CDR2 FQNEAQ (reference sequence). The J segment lost 3 bases and the V segment lost 5 bases, leaving 10 bases of the junction unmatched. The CDR3 loop is CASSVDRPSFYEQYF. Written as DNA, the CDR3 is TGTGCCAGCAGCGTGGACAGGCCGTCCTTCTACGAGCAGTACTTC.

The V call is TRBV5-6, the J call TRBJ2-7; D perhaps matches TRBD1 (6 bases). V lost 0 bases, J lost 7 bases, and 17 bases lay in between. Germline values: CDR1 SGHDT, CDR2 YYEEEE. The CDR3 covers 15 residues. DNA of the CDR3: TGTGCCAGCAGCTTGGGAACAGGGACAACTACTGAGCAGTACTTC. It is translated as CASSLGTGTTTEQYF.

The chain has TRBV18 and TRBJ1-3; no firm D call. CDR1 KGHSH and CDR2 LQKENI come from the germline V gene. Trimming took 2 bases from V and 2 from J, leaving 7 bases between them. This CDR3 has 14 amino acids. The CDR3 sequence is CASSPSGTGNTIYF. The CDR3 nucleotides read TGTGCCAGCTCACCATCGGGGACTGGAAACACCATATATTTT.

V and J are TRBV20-1 and TRBJ1-3; a weak D match, TRBD1 (5 bases). With 3 bases removed from V and 0 bases from J, the gap between germline ends came to 15 bases. This CDR3 has 16 residues. Germline V gives CDR1 DFQATT, CDR2 SNEGSKA (reference sequence). CDR3 amino acids: CSASADTGRSGNTIYF. DNA of the CDR3: TGCAGTGCTAGTGCCGATACAGGACGCTCTGGAAACACCATATATTTT.

This clone was recorded once. The CDR3: CAWSTSPGLAGRRETQYF. CDR3 sequence (DNA): TGTGCCTGGAGTACTTCTCCGGGACTAGCGGGCCGACGGGAGACCCAGTACTTC. The chain combines TRBV30 with TRBJ2-5; TRBD2 agrees at 12 bases. The junction had 15 bases not matched to a gene; V was cut back by 2 bases and J by 5 bases. The CDR3 contains 18 residues. The germline V gene has CDR1 GTSNPN and CDR2 SVGIG (reference sequence).

The genes are TRBV5-4 and TRBJ2-3; 7 bases agree with TRBD2. V lost 4 bases and J lost 4; bases outside the gene matches: 3. The CDR3 is 13 residues long. Germline CDR1 and CDR2: SGHNT and YYREEE (reference sequence). The CDR3 DNA is TGTGCCAGCAGCCCCCGGGGGGCAGATACGCAGTATTTT. Translation: CASSPRGADTQYF.

The gene calls are TRBV11-3 and TRBJ2-1; 11 bases are a match to TRBD2. Trimming removed 1 base from V and 8 bases from J; junction bases left unmatched: 7. Germline loops: CDR1 SGHNT, CDR2 YENEEA. This CDR3 comprises 16 residues. DNA of the CDR3: TGTGCCAGCAGCTTAGGACTAGCGGGAAAGATTGATGAGCAGTTCTTC. Amino acid sequence: CASSLGLAGKIDEQFF.

The J gene is TRBJ2-2, the V gene TRBV27; 8 bases are shared with TRBD1. Germline V gene data show CDR1 as MNHEY and CDR2 as SMNVEV (reference sequence). The CDR3 sequence is 15 residues long. J gave up 8 bases and V 4 bases, and 9 bases lay outside the gene matches. The DNA of the CDR3 is TGTGCCAGCAGTTGGGCCAACAGGGGGTCGGGGGAGCTGTTTTTT. This sequence encodes CASSWANRGSGELFF.

The chain is built from TRBV18 and TRBJ2-3, with 7 bases aligning to TRBD1. This CDR3 spans 16 amino acids. The V gene's germline CDR1 is KGHSH and CDR2 LQKENI. With 2 bases clipped from V and 3 bases from J, the junction kept 8 bases outside the gene matches. The CDR3 spells CASSPVVTGWTDTQYF. The CDR3 coding sequence is TGTGCCAGCTCACCAGTAGTGACAGGGTGGACAGATACGCAGTATTTT.

V gene TRBV18 combines with J gene TRBJ2-7; 7 bases align to TRBD1. J was trimmed by 6 bases and V by 3 bases; bases with no gene match: 5. Germline V gives CDR1 KGHSH, CDR2 LQKENI. The CDR3 consists of 13 residues. CDR3 in amino acids: CASSPTGEGEQYF. CDR3 coding DNA: TGTGCCAGCTCACCCACAGGGGAAGGCGAGCAGTACTTC.

The V gene is TRBV9, the J gene TRBJ2-5; 9 nucleotides agree with TRBD1. This CDR3 has 19 residues. Losses at the gene ends were 2 bases for V and 5 bases for J; bases not matched to a gene: 19. The V gene's germline CDR1 is SGDLS and CDR2 YYNGEE. The CDR3 sequence: CASSVSSDTTGGGRETQYF. DNA for the CDR3: TGTGCCAGCAGCGTCTCCAGCGATACTACAGGGGGCGGTAGGGAGACCCAGTACTTC.

This sequence joins TRBV7-6 and TRBJ2-5; 9 positions agree with TRBD2. The germline gives CDR1 SGHVS, CDR2 FNYEAQ. CDR3 length: 15 amino acids. V lost 3 bases and J lost 1; bases outside the gene matches: 3. This CDR3 is CASSFGLASQETQYF. The DNA of the CDR3 is TGTGCCAGCAGCTTCGGACTAGCGTCCCAAGAGACCCAGTACTTC.

This clone was counted once. CDR3 coding DNA: TGTGCCAGCAGCTTGGTCCTCGGGTACACTGAAGCTTTCTTT. Translated: CASSLVLGYTEAFF. The V call is TRBV5-8, the J call TRBJ1-1; D gene unclear. The germline gives CDR1 SGHTS, CDR2 YDEGEE. The germline V and J ends were trimmed by 0 bases and 3 bases, with 9 bases remaining between them. This CDR3 has 14 amino acids. The full variable domain, with the rest looked up from reference TRBV5-8 and TRBJ1-1, is EAGVTQSPTHLIKTRGQQATLRCSPISGHTSVYWYQQALGLGLQFLLWYDEGEERNRGNFPPRFSGRQFPNYSSELNVNALELEDSALYLCASSLVLGYTEAFFGQGTRLTVV.

The chain employs TRBV28 and TRBJ1-1, with a weak D call TRBD1 (6 bases). This CDR3 is 18 amino acids long. Trimming cost V 5 bases and J 0 bases, with 22 bases left between them. Germline V CDR1 and CDR2: MDHEN, SYDVKM. The CDR3 reads CASSTATGIEGVNTEAFF. The CDR3, as DNA: TGTGCCAGCAGTACCGCCACGGGGATCGAGGGGGTGAACACTGAAGCTTTCTTT.

CDR3 sequence reads: CASSRGRQGRNSPLHF. The CDR3 region has the DNA TGTGCCAGCTCAAGAGGAAGACAGGGGCGCAATTCACCCCTCCACTTT. The rearrangement joins TRBV27 to TRBJ1-6; 8 nucleotides match TRBD1. This CDR3 spans 16 amino acids. Per germline, CDR1 MNHEY and CDR2 SMNVEV (reference sequence). V lost 8 bases, J lost 7 bases, and 13 bases stayed unmatched.

This clone appeared a single time. The chain employs TRBV12-3 or TRBV12-4 and TRBJ2-7; a weak D match, TRBD1 (5 bases). V dropped 4 bases and J dropped 5 bases, with 9 bases sitting between them. The CDR3 has 12 residues. The CDR3, as DNA: TGTGCCAGCAGTTCAAACAGGCACGAGCAGTACTTC. Translating gives CASSSNRHEQYF.

The gene calls are TRBV30 and TRBJ1-6, with 12 bases matching TRBD1. V dropped 1 base and J dropped 4; count of bases not matched to a gene: 8. The CDR3 runs to 18 residues. The germline gives CDR1 GTSNPN, CDR2 SVGIG (reference sequence). The CDR3 DNA sequence: TGTGCCTGGAGTGGGGGACAGGGGGCCTATTTTTATAATTCACCCCTCCACTTT. It is translated as CAWSGGQGAYFYNSPLHF.

The V call is TRBV7-2, the J call TRBJ2-7; D call uncertain. Germline CDR1 is SGHTA and CDR2 is FQGNSA. The CDR3 spans 15 residues. The V gene lost 1 base and the J gene lost 0 bases, with 10 bases spanning the gap. The CDR3 sequence: CASSLGPTASYEQYF. CDR3 in DNA: TGTGCCAGCAGCTTAGGTCCTACCGCCTCCTACGAGCAGTACTTC.

V gene TRBV7-2 combines with J gene TRBJ2-3; weak D call: TRBD1 (6 bases). The V end lost 5 bases, the J end lost 5 bases, and 11 bases lay between the germline ends. The CDR3 spans 13 residues. Germline CDR1 and CDR2: SGHTA and FQGNSA. CDR3 amino acids: CASSTIGGDTQYF. Here the CDR3 DNA reads TGTGCCAGCAGCACCATAGGGGGAGATACGCAGTATTTT.

The V and J genes are TRBV6-6 and TRBJ2-7; tentative D call: TRBD1 (6 bases). Germline CDR1 is MNHNY and CDR2 is SVGAGI (reference sequence). Trimming stripped 11 bases from V and 7 bases from J, with 18 bases between. The CDR3 extends over 12 amino acids. In nucleotides, the CDR3 is TGTGCCTCACAGAGTACAGGGAAGGAGCAGTACTTC. Protein: CASQSTGKEQYF.

The chain employs TRBV27 and TRBJ2-7; tentative D call: TRBD1 (6 bases). V lost 0 bases to trimming and J lost 1 base, with 7 bases between them. Germline lookup yields CDR1 MNHEY and CDR2 SMNVEV (reference sequence). This CDR3 has 14 residues. CDR3 DNA sequence: TGTGCCAGCAGTTTATCGACAGGATCCTACGAGCAGTACTTC. Protein sequence: CASSLSTGSYEQYF.

The chain recombines TRBV7-2 with TRBJ1-5; TRBD1 is a possible D gene (5 bases). V lost 1 base and J lost 5, with 12 bases in between. The CDR3 contains 15 residues. Germline CDR1 is SGHTA and CDR2 is FQGNSA. CDR3 in DNA: TGTGCCAGCAGCTTAGTTACAGGAGGGTATCAGCCCCAGCATTTT. It yields the protein CASSLVTGGYQPQHF.

This chain joins TRBV4-1 and TRBJ2-2, with a possible D match to TRBD1 (6 bases). The CDR3 spans 14 residues. Per the germline V gene, CDR1 is MGHRA and CDR2 is YSYEKL. The V end lost 1 base, the J end lost 6 bases, and 9 bases lay between the germline ends. CDR3 amino acids: CASSQATGSGELFF. Here the CDR3 DNA reads TGCGCCAGCAGCCAAGCCACAGGGTCCGGGGAGCTGTTTTTT.

The chain has TRBV9 and TRBJ1-2, with D unresolved. The CDR3 length is 16 residues. Germline CDR1 reads SGDLS; CDR2 reads YYNGEE. V was clipped by 0 bases and J by 8 bases, with 20 bases between them. CDR3 region: CASSVGRELQLIGYTF. CDR3 nucleotides: TGTGCCAGCAGCGTAGGTCGGGAGCTCCAGTTAATAGGCTACACCTTC.

This clone was seen a handful of times. The chain links TRBV12-3 or TRBV12-4 to TRBJ1-1; a weak D match, TRBD1 (6 bases). This CDR3 is 13 amino acids long. Trimming removed 11 bases at V and 0 bases at J, with 13 bases between. The CDR3 spells CAASGHMNTEAFF. The CDR3 DNA reads TGTGCCGCCTCGGGACATATGAACACTGAAGCTTTCTTT.

This clone is a singleton in its sample. The chain combines TRBV9 with TRBJ2-7; D gene uncertain. V was shortened by 2 bases and J by 0 bases, with 12 bases between the two germline ends. The CDR3 is made up of 15 amino acids. The germline gives CDR1 SGDLS, CDR2 YYNGEE. CDR3 protein: CASSVSAFSSYEQYF. The CDR3 DNA follows: TGTGCCAGCAGCGTGTCCGCATTTAGCTCCTACGAGCAGTACTTC.

J is TRBJ1-6 and V is TRBV3-1 (or the pseudogene TRBV3-2); unclear D gene. V was trimmed by 0 bases and J by 3 bases, leaving 9 bases between them. Germline values: CDR1 LGHDT, CDR2 YNNKEL (reference sequence). The CDR3 consists of 16 residues. CDR3 bases: TGTGCCAGCAGCCAAGATGGAGGCAGCTATAATTCACCCCTCCACTTT. This encodes CASSQDGGSYNSPLHF.

A few counts support this clone. The chain carries TRBV7-2 and TRBJ2-3; 12 nucleotides line up with TRBD2. V lost 5 bases and J lost 6; bases outside the gene matches: 6. CDR1 SGHTA and CDR2 FQGNSA come from the germline V gene. The CDR3 loop spans 15 amino acids. The CDR3 protein is CASSPTSGRGDTQYF. The DNA of the CDR3 is TGTGCCAGCAGCCCGACTAGCGGGAGAGGTGATACGCAGTATTTT.